Sequencing of this TCR beta chain was carried out in a study of shared clonotypes between healthy human individuals. The genomic DNA of each subset was split evenly across several immunoSEQ plates. The repertoire was sequenced with immunoSEQ multiplex PCR; TCRdb's copy has only in-frame clones and lacks some. The sample lists some 380,000 clones; 90% to 97% were seen once. Notes on this clone: Its antigen is not known.

Study-level results: Generally, naive subsets (rather than memory subsets) showed larger estimated richness.

Germline V gene lookup returns CDR1 SEHNR and CDR2 FQNEAQ (reference sequence). Trimming stripped 2 bases from V and 4 bases from J, with 7 bases between. The CDR3 has 13 amino acids. The clonotype originates from a young man in good health. Source material: memory CD8+ T cells sorted from blood. The subset: CD45RO+ cells pooled with CCR7-negative TemRA cells. The chain uses TRBV7-9 and TRBJ2-3; D is uncertain. The CDR3 is CASSLLSADTQYF. The DNA of the CDR3 is TGTGCCAGCAGCTTATTGAGCGCAGATACGCAGTATTTT.